This T cell receptor beta chain was documented in a study of CD8 T cells in ankylosing spondylitis. Regarding the study as a whole: Disease-linked clones were CD8+ and relatively rare in peripheral blood. A motif of fewer than ten highly homologous TCR beta variants was seen as apparently characteristic of ankylosing spondylitis blood. Earlier literature documents some of the motif variants in reactive arthritis synovial fluid and blood. From matched ankylosing spondylitis synovial fluid, disease-linked clones were reportedly recovered at significantly enriched levels.

This CDR3 has 15 residues. Germline CDR1 is MNHEY and CDR2 is SVGEGT. V shed 5 bases and J shed 0 bases, with 11 bases lying between them. TCRdb reprocessed the 5' RACE reads via MiXCR and lists one record per CDR3 protein. The sample shows about 250,000 distinct CDR3 sequences, 8% to 10% of them seen only once. This clonotype was counted ten times or more. Its antigen is as yet unknown. The specimen was blood, either unsorted or a sorted T cell fraction (not recorded which). The rearrangement links TRBV6-2 or TRBV6-3 to TRBJ1-5; maybe TRBD1 (6 bases). This receptor was identified in a female donor with ankylosing spondylitis or in good health (not recorded which). CDR3 coding DNA: TGTGCCAGCAGTATTGAGACAGGTAGCAATCAGCCCCAGCATTTT. Translation gives CASSIETGSNQPQHF.